What follows is one T cell receptor beta chain and its context. Its antigen remains undetermined. Base qualities are missing; no much larger clone stands one base away. Collaborating institutions collected whole blood in K2EDTA tubes following their own protocols. For TCRbeta analysis, collaborator samples were shipped as frozen whole blood, as isolated PBMCs, or as DNA extracted from either sample type. The immunoSEQ Assay, a bias-controlled multiplex PCR, was used to amplify TCRbeta CDR3 regions from genomic DNA. The paper's processing steps were these. Nucleated cell counts per sample were estimated from amplification of reference gene primers within the assay. To quantify the absolute abundance of each unique TCRbeta CDR3 rearrangement, sequence reads were collapsed and filtered. For each sample, productive Simpson clonality was calculated as the square root of Simpson's diversity index over productive rearrangements. Entries here come from immuneACCESS through TCRdb and include only in-frame sequences with V and J called. Some clones fail to appear in such tables; in the studies checked, an unresolved V gene covers under half of the shortfall, and the cause of the remainder is unknown. D and trimming were read from the DNA, whereas the V and J calls and clone size are those reported in that table. Present in this sample are tens of thousands of clones, approximately 88% of which were seen just once. About 3.8% of the sample comes from the top ten.

These data originate in a study of blood T cell repertoires in COVID-19 (dated by TCRdb to between 2020 and 2021). Regarding the study in general: Collaborator samples came from the United States, Italy and Spain and covered acute and convalescent phases of COVID-19. The material from the prospective study consisted of cDNA or gDNA derived from T cells, B-cell-depleted T cells, or PBMCs. Deeply sampled blood TCRbeta repertoires from subjects exposed to, actively infected with, or recovered from COVID-19 were included in the dataset. The repertoires were made available in a free public database intended to serve as a resource for research on the immune response to SARS-CoV-2. The samples were drawn from the first 160 participants of the ongoing ImmuneRACE study and from over 950 subjects provided by 6 global collaborators. The sample metadata nearly always contained a de-identified subject ID, COVID-19 status, age in years and sex. HLA class I and class II types, where available, came from metadata supplied by the sample provider rather than from assay-based typing. The research as a whole found: The quantity of clinical and demographic metadata differed by source and by participant and was supplied without curation.

Sequencing was carried out using peripheral blood. This clonotype was obtained from a human donor in a cohort sampled during active COVID-19.

The CDR3 in this case is CASSISLSGSSEQYF. The nucleotide sequence reads as follows: TGTGCCAGTAGTATTTCCCTTAGCGGGAGTTCCGAGCAGTACTTC. In this chain, TRBV19 is recombined with TRBJ2-7, with 9 middle bases fitting TRBD2. CDR1 and CDR2 are drawn from the germline V gene (reference sequence): LNHDA, SQIVND. Germline trimming: 3 bases from V, 6 bases from J; junction bases outside gene matches: 9. Its CDR3 holds 15 amino acids, cysteine through phenylalanine. Only CDR3 DNA remains: 45 bases, in frame from the first base.